The source of this T cell receptor (beta chain) is a study of neurological immune-mediated disorders. TCRdb passed the 5' RACE reads through MiXCR, listing each CDR3 protein once. Seen here are approximately 70,000 distinct CDR3 sequences, roughly 3.9% observed once, and the top ten hold approximately 1.2%. This clonotype was seen many times. This receptor was taken from a man aged 30-40 years with multiple sclerosis. The sample was PBMCs.

In DNA form, the CDR3 reads TGCGCCAGCAGCCAAGCTCAGGGGGGCACCGGGGAGCTGTTTTTT. It specifies CASSQAQGGTGELFF. The chain employs TRBV4-1 and TRBJ2-2; D perhaps matches TRBD1 (7 bases). V gave up 1 base and J gave up 4 bases, with 10 bases separating them. The V gene's germline CDR1 is MGHRA and CDR2 YSYEKL. The CDR3 consists of 15 residues.